This is a list of T cell receptor beta chains from one sample in a study of Ad26.COV2.S vaccination and SARS-CoV-2 variants. The repertoire was sequenced with immunoSEQ multiplex PCR; TCRdb's copy has only in-frame clones and lacks some. The sample carries fewer than 300,000 clones, about 87% recorded once. The sequences come from peripheral blood, collected in a trial of Ad26.COV2.S vaccine versus placebo. These receptors were collected from a person aged 18-65 years who received the Ad26.COV2.S COVID-19 vaccine or a placebo. The CDR3 runs from the conserved cysteine through the conserved F or W. Fields, in order: CDR3 DNA, CDR3 protein, V gene, J gene, clone size, D gene. D genes are given only for firm matches. Not every row has a clone size; where given, it reads once, few, many or a size class.

DNA: TGTGCCAGCAGCCCAGCGGGAGCAAGGACCGGGGAGCTGTTTTTT
CDR3: CASSPAGARTGELFF
V: TRBV3-1/TRBV3-2
J: TRBJ2-2
size: -
D: TRBD2

DNA: TGTGCCAGCAGTCCATTGAACAGGGGTCGAACTGGAAACACCATATATTTT
CDR3: CASSPLNRGRTGNTIYF
V: TRBV6-6
J: TRBJ1-3
size: -
D: TRBD1

DNA: TGTGCCAGCAGCTCCCGCGGAGCGGGATACACCGGGGAGCTGTTTTTT
CDR3: CASSSRGAGYTGELFF
V: TRBV7-8
J: TRBJ2-2
size: -
D: TRBD2

DNA: TGTGCCAGCAGTTACTCGGCCACAGGGGGCTATGGCTACACCTTC
CDR3: CASSYSATGGYGYTF
V: TRBV6-5
J: TRBJ1-2
size: -
D: TRBD1

DNA: TGCGCCAGCAGCTCCTCTACTAGCGGAAATGAGCAGTTCTTC
CDR3: CASSSSTSGNEQFF
V: TRBV5-1
J: TRBJ2-1
size: -
D: TRBD2

DNA: TGCGCCAGCAGCCAGACGGGACACAATTCACCCCTCCACTTT
CDR3: CASSQTGHNSPLHF
V: TRBV4-3
J: TRBJ1-6
size: -
D: -

DNA: TGCGCCAGCAGCTTGGGTGGGTTTCTGGCCAAAAACATTCAGTACTTC
CDR3: CASSLGGFLAKNIQYF
V: TRBV5-1
J: TRBJ2-4
size: -
D: -

DNA: TGTGCCAGCAGCCAAGCTTGGGGTACAGACCCTGGAAACACCATATATTTT
CDR3: CASSQAWGTDPGNTIYF
V: TRBV4-2
J: TRBJ1-3
size: -
D: -

DNA: TGTGCCAGCAGCTTCGGGGACGGGAGCGAGCAGTACTTC
CDR3: CASSFGDGSEQYF
V: TRBV9
J: TRBJ2-7
size: few
D: -

DNA: TGTGCCAGCAGCCAAAGCTCATACCGGGACAGGGGCTATGGCTACACCTTC
CDR3: CASSQSSYRDRGYGYTF
V: TRBV4-2
J: TRBJ1-2
size: -
D: TRBD1

DNA: TGTGCCTGGTCCCGGACTAGCGGGGGAAATGAGCAGTTCTTC
CDR3: CAWSRTSGGNEQFF
V: TRBV30
J: TRBJ2-1
size: -
D: TRBD2

DNA: TGTGCCACCAGCAGAGTTCGGGGTTATGTAAACATTCAGTACTTC
CDR3: CATSRVRGYVNIQYF
V: TRBV15
J: TRBJ2-4
size: -
D: -

DNA: TGTGCCAGCAGCTCCGCCCGGGACAGGGCCCCTAAGGCTGAAGCTTTCTTT
CDR3: CASSSARDRAPKAEAFF
V: TRBV5-4
J: TRBJ1-1
size: -
D: TRBD1

DNA: TGTGCCAGCTTTCTGGACAGGGGGAACACTGAAGCTTTCTTT
CDR3: CASFLDRGNTEAFF
V: TRBV5-4
J: TRBJ1-1
size: -
D: TRBD1

DNA: TGTGCCAGCAGCTTTAGACTAGCGGACGAGCAGTACTTC
CDR3: CASSFRLADEQYF
V: TRBV5-4
J: TRBJ2-7
size: -
D: TRBD2

DNA: TGTGCCAGCAGCTTTGCGGGAGGGCCGAATGAGCAGTTCTTC
CDR3: CASSFAGGPNEQFF
V: TRBV7-9
J: TRBJ2-1
size: -
D: TRBD2

DNA: TGTGCCAGCAGCTTCCTAGGGACACGTTCCTACGAGCAGTACTTC
CDR3: CASSFLGTRSYEQYF
V: TRBV5-6
J: TRBJ2-7
size: -
D: -

DNA: TGTGCCAGCAGTTACACGGGACAGGGGTTCTACGAGCAGTACTTC
CDR3: CASSYTGQGFYEQYF
V: TRBV6-2/TRBV6-3
J: TRBJ2-7
size: -
D: TRBD1

DNA: TGTGCCAGTAGTCTCCGTGGACTAGCGTTATCCTACGAGCAGTACTTC
CDR3: CASSLRGLALSYEQYF
V: TRBV19
J: TRBJ2-7
size: -
D: TRBD2

DNA: TGTGCCAGCAGCTTATTCGCCTCCTACGAGCAGTACTTC
CDR3: CASSLFASYEQYF
V: TRBV11-1
J: TRBJ2-7
size: -
D: -

DNA: TGCGCCAGCAGCCAAGGACAGAGTCGGCGCGAGCAGTACTTC
CDR3: CASSQGQSRREQYF
V: TRBV5-1
J: TRBJ2-7
size: once
D: -

DNA: TGTGCCAGCACCCGTACCAGGCAACCCACAGATACGCAGTATTTT
CDR3: CASTRTRQPTDTQYF
V: TRBV27
J: TRBJ2-3
size: -
D: -

DNA: TGTGCCAGTAGTGTATGGGGGGCCAACCAAGAGACCCAGTACTTC
CDR3: CASSVWGANQETQYF
V: TRBV19
J: TRBJ2-5
size: -
D: -